This T cell receptor beta chain was identified during a study of T cell repertoires in cytomegalovirus infection. Across the whole study: An indication of both CMV infection and matching HLA type came from public TCR beta signatures.

TCRdb itself ran the reads through MiXCR, one entry per CDR3 protein. The data show approximately 400,000 distinct CDR3 sequences, roughly 30% seen once. There are 11 residues in the CDR3. From germline, CDR1 is MNHEY and CDR2 SVGEGT. Trimming cost V 4 bases and J 13 bases, with 11 bases left between them. The sequence was collected from a human donor in good health (CMV status not recorded). Some clones in this sample may be carry-over from other donors' samples. The rearrangement links TRBV6-2 or TRBV6-3 to TRBJ2-1, with unresolved D. Sequenced sample: PBMCs. CDR3: CASSSDTDQFF. In nucleotides, the CDR3 is TGTGCCAGCAGTTCAGACACGGACCAGTTCTTC.